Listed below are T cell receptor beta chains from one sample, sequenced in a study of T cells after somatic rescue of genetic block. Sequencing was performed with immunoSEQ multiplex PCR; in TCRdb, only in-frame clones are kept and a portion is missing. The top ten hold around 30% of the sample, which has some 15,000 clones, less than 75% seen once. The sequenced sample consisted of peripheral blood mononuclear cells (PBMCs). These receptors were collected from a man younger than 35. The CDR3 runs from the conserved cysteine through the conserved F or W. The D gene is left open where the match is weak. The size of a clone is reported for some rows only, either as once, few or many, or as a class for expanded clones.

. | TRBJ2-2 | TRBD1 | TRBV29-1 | CSGGGDRVGTGELFF | TGCAGCGGTGGGGGGGACAGGGTTGGCACCGGGGAGCTGTTTTTT
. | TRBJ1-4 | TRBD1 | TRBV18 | CASSPRTGATNEKLFF | TGTGCCAGCTCACCCCGGACAGGGGCAACTAATGAAAAACTGTTTTTT
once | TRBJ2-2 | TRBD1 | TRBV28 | CASRGQGTGELFF | TGTGCCAGCAGGGGACAGGGGACCGGGGAGCTGTTTTTT
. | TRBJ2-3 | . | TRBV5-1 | CASSLQGLTDTQYF | TGCGCCAGCAGCTTGCAGGGTCTCACAGATACGCAGTATTTT
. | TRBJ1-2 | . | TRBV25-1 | CASSAQAGRYYGYTF | TGTGCCAGCAGTGCGCAGGCGGGACGGTACTATGGCTACACCTTC
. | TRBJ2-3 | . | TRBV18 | CASSPLAFWSSTDTQYF | TGTGCCAGCTCACCACTGGCGTTTTGGTCTAGCACAGATACGCAGTATTTT
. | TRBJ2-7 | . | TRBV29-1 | CSVGDGEQYF | TGCAGCGTTGGAGATGGCGAGCAGTACTTC
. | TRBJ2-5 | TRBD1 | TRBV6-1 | CASSGTGQETQYF | TGTGCCAGCAGTGGGACAGGGCAAGAGACCCAGTACTTC
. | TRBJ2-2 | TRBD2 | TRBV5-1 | CASSLERGREELFF | TGCGCCAGCAGCTTGGAGAGAGGGAGGGAGGAGCTGTTTTTT
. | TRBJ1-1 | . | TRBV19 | CASSSREAFF | TGTGCCAGTAGTAGCCGAGAAGCTTTCTTT
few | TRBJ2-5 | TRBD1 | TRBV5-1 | CASSKRDRGPQETQYF | TGCGCCAGCAGCAAACGGGACAGGGGGCCCCAAGAGACCCAGTACTTC
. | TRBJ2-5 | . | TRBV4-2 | CASSQARGSGETQYF | TGTGCCAGCAGCCAAGCCAGGGGTTCCGGAGAGACCCAGTACTTC
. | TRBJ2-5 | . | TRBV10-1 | CASSEATLHQETQYF | TGCGCCAGCAGTGAGGCTACTCTACACCAAGAGACCCAGTACTTC
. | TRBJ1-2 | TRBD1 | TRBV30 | CAWTDRGSYYTF | TGTGCCTGGACCGACAGGGGCTCCTACTACACCTTC
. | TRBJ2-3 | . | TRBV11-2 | CASSLDGLAYYTDTQYF | TGTGCCAGCAGCTTAGACGGCCTCGCCTACTACACAGATACGCAGTATTTT
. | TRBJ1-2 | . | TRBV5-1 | CASSVGGGKNYGYTF | TGCGCCAGCAGCGTGGGAGGGGGGAAGAACTATGGCTACACCTTC
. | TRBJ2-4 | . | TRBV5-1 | CASSLRQSGNIQYF | TGCGCCAGCAGCTTGCGGCAGAGTGGAAACATTCAGTACTTC
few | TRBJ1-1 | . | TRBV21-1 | CASSKRPGEGTEAFF | TGTGCCAGCAGCAAAAGGCCGGGGGAGGGCACTGAAGCTTTCTTT
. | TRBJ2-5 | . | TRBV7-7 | CASSLGGQVETQYF | TGTGCCAGCAGCTTGGGGGGCCAGGTAGAGACCCAGTACTTC
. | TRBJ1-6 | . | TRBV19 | CASSIQGRLNSPLHF | TGTGCCAGTAGTATCCAGGGGAGGTTGAATTCACCCCTCCACTTT
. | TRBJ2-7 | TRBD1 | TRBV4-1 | CASSQEGPDRGYPYEQYF | TGCGCCAGCAGCCAAGAAGGACCGGACAGGGGGTACCCCTACGAGCAGTACTTC
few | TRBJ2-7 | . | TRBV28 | CASSPEGMGSYEQYF | TGTGCCAGCAGTCCCGAGGGGATGGGCTCCTACGAGCAGTACTTC
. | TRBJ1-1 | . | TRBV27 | CASSLYGGYRNTEAFF | TGTGCCAGCAGTTTATACGGGGGTTACAGGAACACTGAAGCTTTCTTT
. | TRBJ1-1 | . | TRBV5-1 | CASSYGQYHTEAFF | TGCGCCAGCAGCTATGGACAGTACCACACTGAAGCTTTCTTT
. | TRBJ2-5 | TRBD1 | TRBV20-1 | CSGQGKTQYF | TGCAGCGGACAGGGGAAGACCCAGTACTTC
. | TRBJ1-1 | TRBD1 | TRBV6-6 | CASSYNRQGLGAFF | TGTGCCAGCAGTTACAACCGACAGGGCTTAGGAGCTTTCTTT
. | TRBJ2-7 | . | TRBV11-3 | CASSLAGALTYEQYF | TGTGCCAGCAGCTTGGCGGGGGCCTTAACCTACGAGCAGTACTTC
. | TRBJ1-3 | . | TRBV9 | CASTSRGENTIYF | TGTGCCAGCACGTCACGGGGCGAAAACACCATATATTTT
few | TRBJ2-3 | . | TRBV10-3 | CATFSRDVTDTQYF | TGTGCCACCTTCTCCCGGGACGTTACAGATACGCAGTATTTT
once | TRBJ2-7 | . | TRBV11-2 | CASSLGGAGSYEQYF | TGTGCCAGCAGCTTAGGGGGGGCGGGTTCCTACGAGCAGTACTTC
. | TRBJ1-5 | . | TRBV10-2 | CASSDGRDQPQHF | TGCGCCAGCAGTGATGGCAGGGATCAGCCCCAGCATTTT
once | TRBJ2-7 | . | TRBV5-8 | CASSLAGQNPYEQYF | TGTGCCAGCAGCTTGGCCGGACAGAACCCCTACGAGCAGTACTTC
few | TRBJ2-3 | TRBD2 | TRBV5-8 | CASSPSLRAGVGDTQYF | TGTGCCAGCAGCCCATCCCTCCGAGCGGGAGTAGGAGATACGCAGTATTTT
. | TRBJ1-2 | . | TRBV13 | CASSSRQDLVYGYTF | TGTGCCAGCAGCTCGAGACAGGACCTAGTCTATGGCTACACCTTC
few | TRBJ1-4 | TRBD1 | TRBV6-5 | CASRRDRGIEKLFF | TGTGCCAGCAGAAGGGACAGGGGGATTGAAAAACTGTTTTTT
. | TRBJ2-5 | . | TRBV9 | CASSVEAGVIQETQYF | TGTGCCAGCAGCGTAGAGGCCGGGGTAATCCAAGAGACCCAGTACTTC
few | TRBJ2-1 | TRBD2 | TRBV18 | CASSPPRGVANPYNEQFF | TGTGCCAGCTCACCCCCACGGGGGGTAGCCAACCCCTACAATGAGCAGTTCTTC
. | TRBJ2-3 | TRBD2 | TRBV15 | CATSRLVLSSGRGTDTQYF | TGTGCCACCAGCAGACTCGTCCTATCTAGCGGGAGAGGGACAGATACGCAGTATTTT
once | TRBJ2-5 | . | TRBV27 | CASSSPPGTQYF | TGTGCCAGCAGTTCCCCGCCGGGCACCCAGTACTTC
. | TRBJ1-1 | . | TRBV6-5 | CASSYLQGIEAFF | TGTGCCAGCAGTTACCTCCAGGGGATTGAAGCTTTCTTT
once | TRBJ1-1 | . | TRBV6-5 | CASSSGMNTEAFF | TGTGCCAGCAGTTCCGGGATGAACACTGAAGCTTTCTTT
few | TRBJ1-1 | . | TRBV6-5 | CASRTGNTEAFF | TGTGCCAGCAGGACAGGGAACACTGAAGCTTTCTTT
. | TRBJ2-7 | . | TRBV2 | CASSEIGLTYEQYF | TGTGCCAGCAGTGAAATCGGACTAACCTACGAGCAGTACTTC